Listed below are T cell receptor beta chains from one sample, sequenced in a study of metastatic and nonmetastatic thyroid tumors. TCRdb re-processed the PCR reads through MiXCR. There are 31,000 or so clones in the sample; roughly 30% occur only once, and approximately 28% lies in the top ten. Sequenced input: blood. The receptors shown here come from a female donor with papillary thyroid cancer or a benign thyroid nodule (not recorded which). Some clones in this sample may be carry-over from other donors' samples. Each CDR3 is given with its conserved first and last residue. The order of the fields is V gene, J gene, clone size, D gene, CDR3 DNA, CDR3 protein. D genes are given only for firm matches. Only some rows state a clone size, as once, few, many or a class for expanded clones.

>TRBV6-5|TRBJ1-1|few|.
TGTGCCAGCAGTTACGGGGTGGTGGGCACTGAAGCTTTCTTT
CASSYGVVGTEAFF
>TRBV30|TRBJ1-1|.|TRBD1
TGTGCCTGGAGATCCCCGACAGGGTGGAGCACTGAAGCTTTCTTT
CAWRSPTGWSTEAFF
>TRBV6-4|TRBJ2-2|many|TRBD1
TGTGCCAGCAGTCAGATACTAGTTTCCCTCCGGGACAGGGACAGTCGGGGGGAGCTGTTTTTT
CASSQILVSLRDRDSRGELFF
>TRBV20-1|TRBJ2-7|many|TRBD2
TGCAGTGCTAGGGATAGCGGGAGTTCTTCCGAGCAGTACTTC
CSARDSGSSSEQYF
>TRBV6-6|TRBJ1-5|.|TRBD1
TGTGCCAGCAGTCGGGACAGAAATCAGCCCCAGCATTTT
CASSRDRNQPQHF
>TRBV28|TRBJ2-7|.|.
TGTGCTACCTTGACAGCCTACGAGCAGTACTTC
CATLTAYEQYF
>TRBV2|TRBJ2-1|medium-sized|.
TGTGCCAGCAGTGTAGGTGGCGATGAGCAGTTCTTC
CASSVGGDEQFF
>TRBV5-1|TRBJ1-2|.|.
TGCGCCAGCAGCTTGGTATTGGACTATGGCTACACCTTC
CASSLVLDYGYTF
>TRBV28|TRBJ2-2|few|TRBD1
TGTGCCAGCAGGCAAACAGGGGGCCACGGGGAGCTGTTTTTT
CASRQTGGHGELFF
>TRBV6-5|TRBJ2-2|many|.
TGTGCCAGCAGTTACTCGAGAGTTGGAGGGGAACGACCCCGAGACACCGGGGAGCTGTTTTTT
CASSYSRVGGERPRDTGELFF
>TRBV18|TRBJ2-1|many|.
TGTGCCAGCTCAGTAAACAATGAGCAGTTCTTC
CASSVNNEQFF
>TRBV12-3/TRBV12-4|TRBJ1-3|few|.
TGTGCCACCCGAGAGGGGACGGAGCCTGGAAACACCATATATTTT
CATREGTEPGNTIYF
>TRBV11-2|TRBJ2-7|.|TRBD2
TGTGCCAGCAGCCCCTCTCTAGCGGGAACATACGAGCAGTACTTC
CASSPSLAGTYEQYF
>TRBV6-2/TRBV6-3|TRBJ2-7|few|TRBD1
TGTGCCAGCAGATTGGGACAGAACTCCTACGAGCAGTACTTC
CASRLGQNSYEQYF
>TRBV11-2|TRBJ1-3|many|.
TGTGCCAGCAGCTTAGGGGTCAGCCATGTCTCTGGAAACACCATATATTTT
CASSLGVSHVSGNTIYF